This T cell receptor beta chain was profiled in a study of metastatic and nonmetastatic thyroid tumors (dated by TCRdb to 2020 to 2021). In terms of the full investigation: The researchers compared repertoires between peripheral blood samples and tumor or nodule tissue samples from patients with malignant or benign thyroid disease. What the work shows at the level of the full study, not this receptor alone: In both blood and tumor samples, TCR beta diversity was reported to be significantly higher in malignant tumors than in benign nodules.

Library method: PCR. The sequencer listed for this sample is Illumina HiSeq 4000. The TCR beta-chain CDR3 region of each patient was profiled by high-throughput sequencing. The authors' analysis ran thus. CDR3 differences across clinicopathological groups were used to build a classifier for discriminating distant-metastatic papillary thyroid cancer patients. To measure repertoire diversity the researchers used the Shannon index, while the Morisita-Horn index served to gauge how similar the tumor and blood repertoires were. TCRdb applied fastp at Q25 and MiXCR to the public reads, then kept only in-frame beta chains. TCRdb's processing, not the authors', yielded these V and J calls. For this sample the table gives tens of thousands of clones, of which about a fifth were detected only once. The ten top clones hold 25% to 30% of the sample. The table lists this clone with many counts. Its antigen target is currently unknown. A much larger clone differs by one base, so this may be a read error. This CDR3 is also generated by other DNA sequences in the sample.

No treatment had been received by any patient before thyroid surgery. The study retrospectively analysed patient clinical samples collected from about 2011 to 2018 using T-cell receptor beta sequencing. Cut back by 8 bases and 3 bases, the V and J ends lie 17 bases apart. Per the germline V gene, MNHNS is the CDR1 and SASEGT is the CDR2. The cysteine opens and the phenylalanine closes a CDR3 of 15 amino acids. Only CDR3 DNA remains: 45 bases, in frame from the first base. This receptor chain uses TRBV6-1 and TRBJ1-5; TRBD1 is possibly the D segment (6 matching bases). Sequencing input: blood. The clonotype comes from a female donor with papillary thyroid cancer or a benign thyroid nodule (not recorded which). Some clones in this sample may be carry-over from other donors' samples. The nucleotides are TGTGCCAGCCGGGCCCCAGGGGCTGACAATCAGCCCCAGCATTTT. This yields the protein CASRAPGADNQPQHF.